The 8 T cell receptor beta chains listed next were all sequenced from one sample in a study of regulatory T cells in long-lasting Graves disease. The time point here: newly diagnosed GD, antithyroid drugs for less than 3 months. The authors made the TCR library using RNA they extracted from PBMCs. CDR3 regions were amplified by Arm-PCR using iRepertoire HTBI primers to build TCR beta libraries. TCRdb reanalysed the multiplex PCR reads using MiXCR and keeps one entry per CDR3 protein. The table shows 680,000 or so distinct CDR3 sequences, with about 15% occurring only once. The sample was also linked to a second study, of T cells in Graves' hyperthyroidism and ophthalmopathy.

This specimen consisted of peripheral blood mononuclear cells (PBMCs), obtained at new diagnosis, from a patient treated with antithyroid drugs. The receptors come from a woman in her 30s with Graves disease.

This clonotype was counted between two and nine times. The chain is built from TRBV11-1 and TRBJ1-2; unclear D gene. CDR1 SGHAT and CDR2 FQDESV come from the germline V gene (reference sequence). The CDR3 is made up of 13 amino acids. V lost 4 bases and J lost 4, with 10 bases in between. The CDR3 bases are TGTGCCAGCAGCTCCAACATAGGCTATGGCTACACCTTC. It codes for CASSSNIGYGYTF.

The V and J genes are TRBV5-1 and TRBJ2-2; TRBD2 agrees at 10 bases. Germline-derived CDR1 and CDR2 are SGHRS and YFSETQ. The V and J ends lost 1 base and 1 base, in that order; junction bases with no gene match: 4. The length of the CDR3 is 17 residues. The CDR3 sequence: CASSLQVAGGNTGELFF. Here the CDR3 DNA reads TGCGCCAGCAGCTTGCAGGTAGCGGGAGGGAACACCGGGGAGCTGTTTTTT.

This clonotype was seen ten or more times. This rearrangement joins TRBV7-2 to TRBJ2-7; D is perhaps TRBD1 (5 bases). V lost 5 bases to trimming and J lost 5 bases, with 10 bases between them. CDR3 length: 12 residues. CDR1 and CDR2 from the germline V gene are SGHTA and FQGNSA. CDR3 sequence: CASSVRVNEQYF. In nucleotides, the CDR3 is TGTGCCAGCAGCGTCAGGGTTAACGAGCAGTACTTC. The full variable domain, with the rest looked up from reference TRBV7-2 and TRBJ2-7, is GAGVSQSPSNKVTEKGKDVELRCDPISGHTALYWYRQSLGQGLEFLIYFQGNSAPDKSGLPSDRFSAERTGGSVSTLTIQRTQQEDSAVYLCASSVRVNEQYFGPGTRLTVT.

About this clonotype: A clone one base away is much larger, so this may be a read error. The J gene is TRBJ1-5, the V gene TRBV20-1; the D is unclear. Trimming took 8 bases from V and 0 from J, leaving 8 bases between them. CDR3 length equals 12 residues. CDR1 DFQATT and CDR2 SNEGSKA come from the germline V gene (reference sequence). The chain's CDR3 is CSTASSNQPQHF. CDR3 coding DNA: TGCAGTACTGCCTCTAGCAATCAGCCCCAGCATTTT.

The chain combines TRBV7-2 with TRBJ1-4; weak D call: TRBD1 (6 bases). CDR3 length: 15 residues. The V end lost 4 bases, the J end lost 7 bases, and 16 bases lay between the germline ends. Germline loops: CDR1 SGHTA, CDR2 FQGNSA. DNA of the CDR3: TGTGCCAGCAGCTACGTTGGGGGGGGCGGTGAAAAACTGTTTTTT. Translated, it gives CASSYVGGGGEKLFF.

This clonotype was observed a handful of times. V and J are TRBV7-3 and TRBJ2-2, with TRBD1 matching over 9 bases. The CDR3 sequence is 15 residues long. Germline trimming cut 3 bases from V and 7 bases from J; bases unmatched to any gene: 6. The germline gives CDR1 SGHTA, CDR2 FQGTGA. The CDR3 DNA reads TGTGCCAGCAGCTTTACAGGGGGCGAGTTCGGGGAGCTGTTTTTT. It translates to CASSFTGGEFGELFF.

This clonotype was counted many times. The V and J genes are TRBV6-1 and TRBJ1-1; no clear D. CDR3 length: 13 amino acids. Germline V gene data show CDR1 as MNHNS and CDR2 as SASEGT. V was clipped by 6 bases and J by 1 base, with 9 bases between them. This CDR3 reads CASSNLWNTEAFF. The CDR3 nucleotides are TGTGCCAGCAGCAATTTGTGGAACACTGAAGCTTTCTTT.

Many counts were recorded for this clonotype. This chain connects TRBV27 to TRBJ2-7, with TRBD1 matching 8 bases. The J segment lost 1 base and the V segment lost 3 bases, leaving 2 bases of the junction unmatched. The CDR3 contains 14 residues. Germline V gene data show CDR1 as MNHEY and CDR2 as SMNVEV (reference sequence). CDR3 in amino acids: CASSFGDRSYEQYF. CDR3 bases: TGTGCCAGCAGTTTTGGGGACAGGTCCTACGAGCAGTACTTC.